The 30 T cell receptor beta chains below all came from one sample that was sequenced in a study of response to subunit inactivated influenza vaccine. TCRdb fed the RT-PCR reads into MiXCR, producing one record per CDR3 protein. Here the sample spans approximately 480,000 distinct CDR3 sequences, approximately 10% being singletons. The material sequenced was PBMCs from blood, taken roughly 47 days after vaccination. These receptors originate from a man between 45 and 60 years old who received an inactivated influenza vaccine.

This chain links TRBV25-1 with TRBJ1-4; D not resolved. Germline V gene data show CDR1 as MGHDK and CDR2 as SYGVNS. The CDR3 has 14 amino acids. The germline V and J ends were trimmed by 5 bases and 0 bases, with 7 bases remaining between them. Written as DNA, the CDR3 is TGTGCCAGCAGTAGATCTGCAACTAATGAAAAACTGTTTTTT. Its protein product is CASSRSATNEKLFF.

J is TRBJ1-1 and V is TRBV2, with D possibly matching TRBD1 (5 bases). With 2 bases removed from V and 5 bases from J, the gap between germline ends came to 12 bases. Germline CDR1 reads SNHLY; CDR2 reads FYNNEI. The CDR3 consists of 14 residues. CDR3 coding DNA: TGTGCCAGCAGTGAAAACCCAGGGAGGACTGAAGCTTTCTTT. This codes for CASSENPGRTEAFF.

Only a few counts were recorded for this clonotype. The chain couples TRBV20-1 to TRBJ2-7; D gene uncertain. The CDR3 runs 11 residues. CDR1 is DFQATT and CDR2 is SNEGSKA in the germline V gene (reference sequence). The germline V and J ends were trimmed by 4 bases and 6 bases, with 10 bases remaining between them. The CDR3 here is CSATLFGEQYF. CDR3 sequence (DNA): TGCAGTGCTACGCTTTTCGGCGAGCAGTACTTC.

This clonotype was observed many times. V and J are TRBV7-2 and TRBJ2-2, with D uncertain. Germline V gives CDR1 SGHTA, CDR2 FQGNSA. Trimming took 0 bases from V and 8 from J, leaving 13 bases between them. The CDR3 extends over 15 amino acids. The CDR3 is CASSLALGPRGELFF. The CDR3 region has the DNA TGTGCCAGCAGCTTAGCGCTCGGCCCGAGGGGGGAGCTGTTTTTT.

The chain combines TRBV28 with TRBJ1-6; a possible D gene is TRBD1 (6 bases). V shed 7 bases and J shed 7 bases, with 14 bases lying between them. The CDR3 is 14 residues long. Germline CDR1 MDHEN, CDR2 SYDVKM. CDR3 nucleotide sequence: TGTGCCAGCACCGCCGGGACACTGAATTCACCCCTCCACTTT. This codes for CASTAGTLNSPLHF.

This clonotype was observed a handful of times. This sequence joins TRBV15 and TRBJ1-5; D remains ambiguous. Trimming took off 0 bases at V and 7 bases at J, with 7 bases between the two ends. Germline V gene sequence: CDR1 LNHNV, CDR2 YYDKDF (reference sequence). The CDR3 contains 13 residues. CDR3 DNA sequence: TGTGCCACCAGCAGAGACCGCGGGCAGCCCCAGCATTTT. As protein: CATSRDRGQPQHF. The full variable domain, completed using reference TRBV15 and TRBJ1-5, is DAMVIQNPRYQVTQFGKPVTLSCSQTLNHNVMYWYQQKSSQAPKLLFHYYDKDFNNEADTPDNFQSRRPNTSFCFLDIRSPGLGDTAMYLCATSRDRGQPQHFGDGTRLSIL.

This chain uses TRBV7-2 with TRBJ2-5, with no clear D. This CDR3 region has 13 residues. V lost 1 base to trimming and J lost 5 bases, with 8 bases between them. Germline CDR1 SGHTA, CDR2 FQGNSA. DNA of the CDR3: TGTGCCAGCAGCTTAGTACACGGGGAGACCCAGTACTTC. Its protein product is CASSLVHGETQYF.

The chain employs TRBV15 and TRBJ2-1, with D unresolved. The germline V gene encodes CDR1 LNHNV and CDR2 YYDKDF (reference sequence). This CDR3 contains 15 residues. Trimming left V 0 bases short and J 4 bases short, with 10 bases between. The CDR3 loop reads CATSRDRAVYNEQFF. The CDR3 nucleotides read TGTGCCACCAGCAGAGATCGGGCGGTATACAATGAGCAGTTCTTC.

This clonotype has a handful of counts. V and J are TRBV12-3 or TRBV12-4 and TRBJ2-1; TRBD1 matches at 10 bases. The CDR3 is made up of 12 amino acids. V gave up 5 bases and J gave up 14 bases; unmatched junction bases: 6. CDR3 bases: TGTGCCAGCAGTCTAACGGGACAGGGGAAGTTCTTC. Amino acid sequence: CASSLTGQGKFF.

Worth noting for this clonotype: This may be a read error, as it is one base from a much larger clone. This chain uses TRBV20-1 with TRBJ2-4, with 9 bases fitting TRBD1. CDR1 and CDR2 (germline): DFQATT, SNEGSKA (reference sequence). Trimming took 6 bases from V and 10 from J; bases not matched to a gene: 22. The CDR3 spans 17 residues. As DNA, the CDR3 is TGCAGTGCAGTCCCGACCAACCGGGACAGGGTGTCCGGAATTCAGTACTTC. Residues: CSAVPTNRDRVSGIQYF.

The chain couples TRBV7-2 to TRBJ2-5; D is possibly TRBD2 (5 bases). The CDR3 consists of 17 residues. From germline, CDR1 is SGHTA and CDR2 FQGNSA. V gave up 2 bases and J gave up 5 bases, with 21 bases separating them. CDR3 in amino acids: CASSLTVGWELLETQYF. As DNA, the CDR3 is TGTGCCAGCAGCTTAACAGTCGGGTGGGAGTTGTTGGAGACCCAGTACTTC.

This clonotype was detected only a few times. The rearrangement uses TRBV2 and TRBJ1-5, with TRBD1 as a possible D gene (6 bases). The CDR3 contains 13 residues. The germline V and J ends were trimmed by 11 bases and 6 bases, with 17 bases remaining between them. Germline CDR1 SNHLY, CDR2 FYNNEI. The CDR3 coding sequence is TGTGCCTCTGAGGGGGGCTGGGGTCAGCCCCAGCATTTT. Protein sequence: CASEGGWGQPQHF. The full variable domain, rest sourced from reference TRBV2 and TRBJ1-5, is EPEVTQTPSHQVTQMGQEVILRCVPISNHLYFYWYRQILGQKVEFLVSFYNNEISEKSEIFDDQFSVERPDGSNFTLKIRSTKLEDSAMYFCASEGGWGQPQHFGDGTRLSIL.

CDR3 nucleotide sequence: TGTGCCATCAGTGACGACAGGAATAATGAAAAACTGTTTTTT. Amino acids: CAISDDRNNEKLFF. The chain uses TRBV10-3 and TRBJ1-4, with D perhaps matching TRBD1 (6 bases). Germline values: CDR1 ENHRY, CDR2 SYGVKD. V shed 3 bases and J shed 4 bases, with 9 bases lying between them. The CDR3 consists of 14 residues.

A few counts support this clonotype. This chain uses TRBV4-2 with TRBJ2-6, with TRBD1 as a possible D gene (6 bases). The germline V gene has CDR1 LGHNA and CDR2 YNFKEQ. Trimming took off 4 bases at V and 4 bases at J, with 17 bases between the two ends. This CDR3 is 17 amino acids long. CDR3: CASSLRGGTSGANVLTF. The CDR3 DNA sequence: TGTGCCAGCAGCCTCCGGGGTGGGACATCGGGGGCCAACGTCCTGACTTTC.

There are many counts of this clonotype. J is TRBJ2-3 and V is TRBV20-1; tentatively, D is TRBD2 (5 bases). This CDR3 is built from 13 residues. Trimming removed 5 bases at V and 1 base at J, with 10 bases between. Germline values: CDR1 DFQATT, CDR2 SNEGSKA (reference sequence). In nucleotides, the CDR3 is TGCAGTGCTGAGGACTCCGGCACAGATACGCAGTATTTT. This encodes CSAEDSGTDTQYF.

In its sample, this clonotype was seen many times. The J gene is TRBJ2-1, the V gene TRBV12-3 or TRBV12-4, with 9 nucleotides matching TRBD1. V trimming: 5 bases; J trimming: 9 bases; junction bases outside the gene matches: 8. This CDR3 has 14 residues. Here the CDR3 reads CASSLGTGSGEQFF. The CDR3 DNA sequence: TGTGCCAGCAGTCTCGGGACAGGGTCGGGTGAGCAGTTCTTC.

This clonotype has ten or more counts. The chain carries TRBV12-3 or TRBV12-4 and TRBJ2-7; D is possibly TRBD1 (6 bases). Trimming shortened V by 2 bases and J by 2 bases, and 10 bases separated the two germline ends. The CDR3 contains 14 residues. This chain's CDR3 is CASSLPPGAYEQYF. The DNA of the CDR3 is TGTGCCAGCAGTTTACCTCCAGGGGCCTACGAGCAGTACTTC.

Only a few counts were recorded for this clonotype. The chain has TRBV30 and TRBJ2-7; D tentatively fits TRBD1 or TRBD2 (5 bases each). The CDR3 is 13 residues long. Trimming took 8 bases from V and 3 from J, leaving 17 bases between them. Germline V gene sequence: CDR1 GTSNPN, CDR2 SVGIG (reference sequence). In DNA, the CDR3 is TGTGCCGGAGAGATACGGGACGGCTACGAGCAGTACTTC. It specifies CAGEIRDGYEQYF.

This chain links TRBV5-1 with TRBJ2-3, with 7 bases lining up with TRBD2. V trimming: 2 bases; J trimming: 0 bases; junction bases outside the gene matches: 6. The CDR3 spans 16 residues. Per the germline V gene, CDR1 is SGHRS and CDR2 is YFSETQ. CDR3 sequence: CASSLLSGRSTDTQYF. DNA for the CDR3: TGCGCCAGCAGCTTACTTAGCGGGCGTAGCACAGATACGCAGTATTTT.

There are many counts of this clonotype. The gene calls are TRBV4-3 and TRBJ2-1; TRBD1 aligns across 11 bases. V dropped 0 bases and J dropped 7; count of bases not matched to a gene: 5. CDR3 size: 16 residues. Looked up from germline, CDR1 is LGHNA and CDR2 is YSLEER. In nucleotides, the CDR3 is TGCGCCAGCAGCCAAGATAGGGGGACAGGGGGTAATGAGCAGTTCTTC. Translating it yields CASSQDRGTGGNEQFF.

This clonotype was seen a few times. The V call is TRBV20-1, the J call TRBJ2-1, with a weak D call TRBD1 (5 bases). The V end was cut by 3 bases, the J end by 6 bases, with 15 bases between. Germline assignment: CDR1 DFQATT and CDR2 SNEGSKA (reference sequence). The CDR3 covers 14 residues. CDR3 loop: CSARGWGTSNEQFF. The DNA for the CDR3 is TGCAGTGCTAGGGGGTGGGGCACCTCCAATGAGCAGTTCTTC.

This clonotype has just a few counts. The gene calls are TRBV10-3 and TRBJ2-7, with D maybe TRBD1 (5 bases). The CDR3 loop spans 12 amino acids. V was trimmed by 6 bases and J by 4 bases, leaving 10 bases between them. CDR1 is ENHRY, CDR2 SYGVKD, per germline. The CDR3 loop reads CAISRAGYEQYF. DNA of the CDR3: TGTGCCATCAGCAGGGCTGGGTACGAGCAGTACTTC.

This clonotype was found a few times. The CDR3 DNA reads as TGTGCCAGCATGTCGTACAGGGATAACACTGAAGCTTTCTTT. This translates into CASMSYRDNTEAFF. The rearrangement uses TRBV6-1 and TRBJ1-1, with a tentative D call TRBD1 (6 bases). Germline CDR1 and CDR2: MNHNS and SASEGT. V lost 7 bases to trimming and J lost 2 bases, with 14 bases between them. CDR3 length equals 14 residues.

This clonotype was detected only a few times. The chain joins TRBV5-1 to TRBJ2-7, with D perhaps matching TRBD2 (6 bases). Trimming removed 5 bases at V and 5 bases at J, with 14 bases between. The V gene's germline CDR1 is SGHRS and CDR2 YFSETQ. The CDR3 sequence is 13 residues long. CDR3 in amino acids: CASSPAGFHEQYF. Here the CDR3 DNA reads TGCGCCAGCAGTCCGGCGGGGTTCCACGAGCAGTACTTC.

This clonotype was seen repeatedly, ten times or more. The CDR3 sequence is CATNRALNTGELFF. CDR3 coding DNA: TGTGCCACCAACAGGGCCTTGAACACCGGGGAGCTGTTTTTT. The chain is built from TRBV15 and TRBJ2-2, with TRBD1 as a possible D gene (6 bases). This CDR3 spans 14 amino acids. Trimming stripped 7 bases from V and 1 base from J, with 10 bases between. CDR1 and CDR2 from the germline V gene are LNHNV and YYDKDF (reference sequence).

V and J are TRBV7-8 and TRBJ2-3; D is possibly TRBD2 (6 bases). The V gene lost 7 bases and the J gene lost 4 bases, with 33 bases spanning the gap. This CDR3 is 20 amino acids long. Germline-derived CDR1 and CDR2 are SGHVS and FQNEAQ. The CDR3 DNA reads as TGTGCCAGCATCGGACCCTCGAACACCCGCCCGGCGACTAGACCAGATACGCAGTATTTT. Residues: CASIGPSNTRPATRPDTQYF.

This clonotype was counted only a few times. Here the CDR3 reads CASSYDIDQPQHF. CDR3 DNA: TGTGCCAGCAGCTACGACATAGATCAGCCCCAGCATTTT. The chain uses TRBV5-4 and TRBJ1-5, with D unclear. The CDR3 has 13 residues. Germline loops: CDR1 SGHNT, CDR2 YYREEE (reference sequence). Trimming cost V 3 bases and J 5 bases, with 9 bases left between them.

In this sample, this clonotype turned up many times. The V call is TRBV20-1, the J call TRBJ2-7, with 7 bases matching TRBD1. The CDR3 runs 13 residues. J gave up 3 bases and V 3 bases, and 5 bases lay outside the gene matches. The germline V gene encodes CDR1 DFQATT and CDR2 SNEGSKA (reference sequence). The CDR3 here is CSARTGKGYEQYF. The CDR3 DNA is TGCAGTGCTAGGACAGGGAAAGGCTACGAGCAGTACTTC.

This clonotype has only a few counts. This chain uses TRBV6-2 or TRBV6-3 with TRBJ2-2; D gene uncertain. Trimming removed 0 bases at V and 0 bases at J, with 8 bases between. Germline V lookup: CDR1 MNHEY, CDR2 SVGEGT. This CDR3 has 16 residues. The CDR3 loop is CASSYSGFANTGELFF. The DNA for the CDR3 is TGTGCCAGCAGTTACTCGGGTTTCGCGAACACCGGGGAGCTGTTTTTT.

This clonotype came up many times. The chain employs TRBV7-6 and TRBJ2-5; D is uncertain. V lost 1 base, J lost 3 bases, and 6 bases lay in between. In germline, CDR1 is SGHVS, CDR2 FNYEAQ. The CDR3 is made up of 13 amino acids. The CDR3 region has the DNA TGTGCCAGCAGCTTAGTCGTAAAAGAGACCCAGTACTTC. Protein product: CASSLVVKETQYF.